This passage covers 32 T cell receptor beta chains from one sample sequenced in a study of OX40 agonist ivuxolimab in advanced cancers. The table came from immunoSEQ multiplex PCR; TCRdb's copy has only in-frame clones and leaves some out. Found here are about 82,000 clones, around 84% of them singletons; the top ten hold 1.5% to 2.5%. Sequenced material: CD4+ or CD8+ T cells sorted from blood, taken in a trial of the OX40 agonist ivuxolimab. The source of these receptors is an adult with an advanced solid tumor such as melanoma, head and neck, liver or kidney cancer.

The V gene is TRBV15, the J gene TRBJ2-6, with 8 bases matching TRBD2. This CDR3 region has 19 residues. Trimming took 6 bases from V and 0 from J; bases not matched to a gene: 13. Germline-derived CDR1 and CDR2 are LNHNV and YYDKDF (reference sequence). The CDR3: CATRNTHSGKRSGANVLTF. In DNA, the CDR3 is TGTGCCACCAGAAACACCCATAGCGGGAAGCGCTCTGGGGCCAACGTCCTGACTTTC.

This clone showed up just a few times. The chain joins TRBV6-1 to TRBJ2-7; D tentatively fits TRBD1 or TRBD2 (5 bases each). This CDR3 has 14 amino acids. V lost 6 bases and J 3 bases, leaving 15 bases between the germline ends. From germline, CDR1 is MNHNS and CDR2 SASEGT. Here the CDR3 DNA reads TGTGCCAGCAGCCTCGGGGCCAGCCTCTACGAGCAGTACTTC. Residues: CASSLGASLYEQYF.

The rearrangement joins TRBV10-1 to TRBJ2-1; 14 bases are shared with TRBD2. The ends lost 4 bases at V and 9 bases at J; junction bases unmatched: 5. Germline CDR1 is WNHNN and CDR2 is SYGVQD (reference sequence). CDR3 length equals 15 residues. The CDR3 DNA reads TGCGCCAGCAGTGTGGGACTAGCGGGAGCGTCTGAGCAGTTCTTC. It codes for CASSVGLAGASEQFF.

The chain carries TRBV27 and TRBJ1-2; TRBD1 aligns across 11 bases. Germline V CDR1 and CDR2: MNHEY, SMNVEV (reference sequence). Losses at the gene ends were 3 bases for V and 7 bases for J; bases not matched to a gene: 4. This CDR3 region has 14 residues. This CDR3 is CASSFWGQGVGYTF. DNA for the CDR3: TGTGCCAGCAGTTTTTGGGGACAGGGGGTTGGCTACACCTTC.

The genes are TRBV28 and TRBJ2-1, with TRBD2 matching 7 bases. The CDR3 extends over 15 amino acids. V lost 3 bases, J lost 6 bases, and 8 bases stayed unmatched. Germline V gene sequence: CDR1 MDHEN, CDR2 SYDVKM. The CDR3 coding sequence is TGTGCCAGCAGTTTGGTGGGAGGGCCTTTCAATGAGCAGTTCTTC. Protein: CASSLVGGPFNEQFF.

The rearrangement uses TRBV5-1 and TRBJ2-7; a possible D gene is TRBD2 (5 bases). CDR1 is SGHRS, CDR2 YFSETQ, per germline. CDR3 length: 15 residues. The germline V and J ends were trimmed by 0 bases and 0 bases, with 10 bases remaining between them. The CDR3 reads CASSLAPGSSYEQYF. CDR3 nucleotides: TGCGCCAGCAGCTTGGCCCCGGGGAGCTCCTACGAGCAGTACTTC.

J is TRBJ1-1 and V is TRBV19; 7 bases fit TRBD1. V was clipped by 3 bases and J by 2 bases; unmatched bases: 3. The CDR3 runs 14 residues. CDR1 LNHDA and CDR2 SQIVND come from the germline V gene (reference sequence). The CDR3 DNA reads TGTGCCAGTAGTATCCGACAGGGAAACACTGAAGCTTTCTTT. It codes for CASSIRQGNTEAFF.

V and J are TRBV18 and TRBJ1-4, with TRBD1 identical over 12 bases. The CDR3 covers 15 residues. V was pared by 2 bases and J by 5 bases, with 0 bases of the junction left unmatched. Germline loops: CDR1 KGHSH, CDR2 LQKENI. The CDR3 DNA is TGTGCCAGCTCACCAGGGACAGGGGGCAATGAAAAACTGTTTTTT. This gives the protein CASSPGTGGNEKLFF. Full variable domain (remainder filled in from reference TRBV18 and TRBJ1-4): NAGVMQNPRHLVRRRGQEARLRCSPMKGHSHVYWYRQLPEEGLKFMVYLQKENIIDESGMPKERFSAEFPKEGPSILRIQQVVRGDSAAYFCASSPGTGGNEKLFFGSGTQLSVL.

This rearrangement joins TRBV30 to TRBJ2-3; D perhaps matches TRBD1 (6 bases). This CDR3 is 19 amino acids long. In germline, CDR1 is GTSNPN, CDR2 SVGIG (reference sequence). V lost 4 bases and J lost 4, with 30 bases in between. Here the CDR3 reads CAWTRNRDLRRRASDTQYF. As DNA, the CDR3 is TGTGCCTGGACCCGAAACAGGGACCTCCGTCGTCGAGCCTCAGATACGCAGTATTTT.

The CDR3 DNA reads TGTGCCTCCCAAAGGGGGCTAGGAAACACCATATATTTT. Protein: CASQRGLGNTIYF. This chain links TRBV30 with TRBJ1-3, with 7 bases matching TRBD1. CDR1 GTSNPN and CDR2 SVGIG come from the germline V gene (reference sequence). This CDR3 contains 13 residues. Trimming cost V 7 bases and J 4 bases; bases outside gene matches: 7.

The chain recombines TRBV2 with TRBJ2-1; weak D call: TRBD1 (5 bases). The V gene lost 2 bases and the J gene lost 14 bases, with 13 bases spanning the gap. The CDR3 is made up of 12 amino acids. Germline CDR1 is SNHLY and CDR2 is FYNNEI. CDR3 in DNA: TGTGCCAGCAGTGAATCAGGGCCCCGCAAGTTCTTC. Translated, it gives CASSESGPRKFF.

V usage is TRBV11-3 and J usage is TRBJ2-3; D is unclear. CDR1 SGHNT and CDR2 YENEEA come from the germline V gene. The V end lost 1 base, the J end lost 8 bases, and 10 bases lay between the germline ends. The CDR3 runs 13 residues. The CDR3 coding sequence is TGTGCCAGCAGCTTAGGCCCTTTTGGTACGCAGTATTTT. Residues: CASSLGPFGTQYF.

This chain uses TRBV7-9 with TRBJ1-1, with D possibly TRBD1 on 6 matching bases. The ends were cut back, 5 bases at V and 4 bases at J, with 14 bases in the middle. The CDR3 runs 14 residues. Per the germline V gene, CDR1 is SEHNR and CDR2 is FQNEAQ (reference sequence). CDR3 sequence (DNA): TGTGCCAGCAGCGCCTACAGGGCTGCCACTGAAGCTTTCTTT. Its translation: CASSAYRAATEAFF.

The CDR3 DNA reads as TGTGCCAGCAGTGTTCAAGGAAGGGTGACCGGGGAGCTGTTTTTT. It is translated as CASSVQGRVTGELFF. The chain has TRBV2 and TRBJ2-2; no clear D gene. There are 15 residues in the CDR3. Germline V CDR1 and CDR2: SNHLY, FYNNEI. Trimming left V 4 bases short and J 5 bases short, with 14 bases between. The full variable domain, rest sourced from reference TRBV2 and TRBJ2-2, is EPEVTQTPSHQVTQMGQEVILRCVPISNHLYFYWYRQILGQKVEFLVSFYNNEISEKSEIFDDQFSVERPDGSNFTLKIRSTKLEDSAMYFCASSVQGRVTGELFFGEGSRLTVL.

The gene calls are TRBV18 and TRBJ2-2; 10 bases line up with TRBD2. The germline gives CDR1 KGHSH, CDR2 LQKENI. This CDR3 spans 16 amino acids. V lost 3 bases and J lost 4; bases outside the gene matches: 5. The CDR3: CASSPYQREGTGELFF. The DNA for the CDR3 is TGTGCCAGCTCACCTTACCAGCGGGAGGGCACCGGGGAGCTGTTTTTT.

The chain carries TRBV18 and TRBJ2-2, with 11 positions matching TRBD2. With V trimmed by 0 bases and J by 6 bases, 3 bases remained unmatched. Germline loops: CDR1 KGHSH, CDR2 LQKENI. The CDR3 spans 16 residues. This CDR3 is CASSPPTSGTAGELFF. The CDR3 DNA sequence: TGTGCCAGCTCACCACCGACTAGCGGGACAGCCGGGGAGCTGTTTTTT.

The chain joins TRBV11-2 to TRBJ2-5; D unclear. V lost 4 bases and J 4 bases, leaving 13 bases between the germline ends. The CDR3 runs 14 residues. The germline V gene has CDR1 SGHAT and CDR2 FQNNGV. Written as DNA, the CDR3 is TGTGCCAGCAGCTCCGCCCTGGGCGGAGAGACCCAGTACTTC. This sequence encodes CASSSALGGETQYF.

The rearrangement links TRBV2 to TRBJ2-5; D is undetermined. The CDR3 length is 14 residues. Germline CDR1 is SNHLY and CDR2 is FYNNEI. V gave up 5 bases and J gave up 1 base, with 11 bases separating them. DNA for the CDR3: TGTGCCAGCAGTTGGTTAAGTTCCCAAGAGACCCAGTACTTC. Translating gives CASSWLSSQETQYF.

This clone was found a few times. The V and J genes are TRBV11-2 and TRBJ2-7, with 9 bases that match TRBD1. CDR1 and CDR2 (germline): SGHAT, FQNNGV. CDR3 length equals 14 residues. Unmatched junction bases numbered 6, after V lost 2 bases and J lost 7 bases. The CDR3 sequence is CASSLRQGDSEQYF. CDR3 DNA: TGTGCCAGCAGCTTAAGACAGGGGGATTCGGAGCAGTACTTC.

The chain links TRBV7-9 to TRBJ1-2; 9 bases fit TRBD1. CDR3 length: 14 residues. Unmatched junction bases numbered 6, after V lost 5 bases and J lost 5 bases. Germline V CDR1 and CDR2: SEHNR, FQNEAQ (reference sequence). The chain's CDR3 is CASSTQQGAYGYTF. The CDR3 nucleotides read TGTGCCAGCAGCACACAACAGGGGGCGTATGGCTACACCTTC.

V gene TRBV7-9 combines with J gene TRBJ1-4; D is undetermined. The CDR3 covers 13 residues. V lost 5 bases and J lost 8, with 12 bases in between. In germline, CDR1 is SEHNR, CDR2 FQNEAQ (reference sequence). The DNA of the CDR3 is TGTGCCAGCAGCCTCGGACTCGGAGAAAAACTGTTTTTT. Amino acids: CASSLGLGEKLFF.

In this sample, this clone turned up a few times. The CDR3 DNA reads TGTGCCAGCAAAGGAATTTGGCCCACTGAAGCTTTCTTT. Residues: CASKGIWPTEAFF. The J gene is TRBJ1-1, the V gene TRBV6-6; no firm D call. The germline V gene has CDR1 MNHNY and CDR2 SVGAGI (reference sequence). The V end was cut by 7 bases, the J end by 4 bases, with 13 bases between. The CDR3 runs to 13 residues.

CDR3 nucleotide sequence: TGTGCCAGCAGTCCCCCCCTCGTTCAGTCGAACTATGGCTACACCTTC. This encodes CASSPPLVQSNYGYTF. This chain connects TRBV28 to TRBJ1-2; no definite D call. Germline CDR1 MDHEN, CDR2 SYDVKM. Between the trimmed V and J ends, which lost 5 bases and 2 bases, there was a span of 18 bases. The CDR3 loop spans 16 amino acids.

The chain recombines TRBV5-8 with TRBJ2-3; 9 bases are a match to TRBD1. J lost 2 bases, V lost 4 bases, and 8 bases had no gene match. The CDR3 has 16 amino acids. Per the germline V gene, CDR1 is SGHTS and CDR2 is YDEGEE. CDR3 amino acids: CASSRGGQGFTDTQYF. Here the CDR3 DNA reads TGTGCCAGCAGCCGCGGGGGACAGGGCTTCACAGATACGCAGTATTTT.

The chain employs TRBV6-1 and TRBJ2-7, with 7 bases fitting TRBD1. J was trimmed by 2 bases and V by 6 bases; bases with no gene match: 7. This CDR3 comprises 14 residues. The germline gives CDR1 MNHNS, CDR2 SASEGT. The CDR3 loop is CASSDTGTAYEQYF. CDR3 nucleotide sequence: TGTGCCAGCAGCGACACCGGGACAGCCTACGAGCAGTACTTC.

As for this clone: It may be a read error: a sequence one base away is much more abundant. The chain has TRBV7-2 and TRBJ2-2; TRBD2 matches at 11 bases. This CDR3 is 17 amino acids long. Germline assignment: CDR1 SGHTA and CDR2 FQGNSA. As DNA, the CDR3 is TGTGCCGGCAGCTTAGCAACTAGCGGGAGTCGGACCGGGGAGCTGTTTTTT. This translates into CAGSLATSGSRTGELFF.

The V call is TRBV30, the J call TRBJ1-2; the D gene is possibly TRBD1 (6 bases). Germline CDR1 reads GTSNPN; CDR2 reads SVGIG (reference sequence). CDR3 length equals 12 residues. Trimming removed 7 bases at V and 6 bases at J, with 15 bases between. The CDR3 protein is CASQGGIDGYTF. CDR3 nucleotides: TGTGCCTCCCAAGGGGGTATTGATGGCTACACCTTC.

This clone was counted between two and nine times. The chain combines TRBV28 with TRBJ1-1; tentatively, D is TRBD1 (5 bases). This CDR3 region has 15 residues. Germline CDR1 MDHEN, CDR2 SYDVKM. Deletions cut 10 bases from V and 2 bases from J, with 20 bases between. The CDR3 DNA reads as TGTGCCACCATTGGGGGTGGGCAGTCCAACACTGAAGCTTTCTTT. Amino acids: CATIGGGQSNTEAFF. The variable domain in full, with the rest retrieved from reference TRBV28 and TRBJ1-1, is DVKVTQSSRYLVKRTGEKVFLECVQDMDHENMFWYRQDPGLGLRLIYFSYDVKMKEKGDIPEGYSVSREKKERFSLILESASTNQTSMYLCATIGGGQSNTEAFFGQGTRLTVV.

The rearrangement uses TRBV6-1 and TRBJ2-3; maybe TRBD2 (5 bases). Between the trimmed V and J ends, which lost 2 bases and 2 bases, there was a span of 17 bases. The CDR3 runs 17 residues. Per germline, CDR1 MNHNS and CDR2 SASEGT. The CDR3 is CASSEYPRASTTDTQYF. The CDR3, as DNA: TGTGCCAGCAGTGAATATCCCCGGGCTAGCACCACAGATACGCAGTATTTT.

The V call is TRBV29-1, the J call TRBJ1-2, with TRBD1 identical over 7 bases. J was trimmed by 3 bases and V by 7 bases; bases with no gene match: 2. The CDR3 is 11 amino acids. CDR1 and CDR2 (germline): SQVTM, ANQGSEA. In DNA form, the CDR3 reads TGCAGCGCCGGACAGGACTATGGCTACACCTTC. Its translation is CSAGQDYGYTF.

The chain combines TRBV19 with TRBJ1-2; no clear D gene. Germline V lookup: CDR1 LNHDA, CDR2 SQIVND (reference sequence). CDR3 length: 14 amino acids. V gave up 6 bases and J gave up 2 bases, with 13 bases separating them. CDR3 protein: CASSERKTNYGYTF. In nucleotides, the CDR3 is TGTGCCAGTAGCGAAAGGAAAACCAACTATGGCTACACCTTC. The full variable domain, completed using reference TRBV19 and TRBJ1-2, is DGGITQSPKYLFRKEGQNVTLSCEQNLNHDAMYWYRQDPGQGLRLIYYSQIVNDFQKGDIAEGYSVSREKKESFPLTVTSAQKNPTAFYLCASSERKTNYGYTFGSGTRLTVV.

For this clone: This same CDR3 is encoded by further DNA sequences in the sample. This chain uses TRBV7-9 with TRBJ1-2, with no clear D. The CDR3 is 12 amino acids. With 1 base removed from V and 8 bases from J, the gap between germline ends came to 8 bases. Germline values: CDR1 SEHNR, CDR2 FQNEAQ (reference sequence). The CDR3 spells CASSLEEGGYTF. For the CDR3, the DNA is TGTGCCAGCAGCTTAGAGGAGGGAGGCTACACCTTC.